The present TCR beta chain was sequenced within a study of blood T cell repertoires in COVID-19. Study-level information: The analysed material was cDNA or gDNA that came from T cells, B-cell-depleted T cells, or PBMCs.

The CDR3 totals 14 residues. The germline gives CDR1 ENHRY, CDR2 SYGVKD. The ends were cut back, 3 bases at V and 1 base at J, with 8 bases in the middle. Participant-given clinical history determined each cohort assignment. Per the study methods: Amplification from reference gene primers served as the basis for estimated nucleated cell counts. Libraries were prepared by immunoSEQ multiplex PCR; TCRdb keeps only in-frame clonotypes and omits some of them. V, J and clone size reflect that table, while D and trimming were determined from the DNA. In the table there are under 500,000 clones, 80% to 90% of which are singletons.

The source material was PBMCs or T cells enriched from blood (not recorded which). This chain uses TRBV10-3 with TRBJ2-3; D is ambiguous. The sequence derives from a man aged 30 to 45 who had recovered from COVID-19. CDR3 coding DNA: TGTGCCATCAGTGAACGAAGCGGCACAGATACGCAGTATTTT. Translating it yields CAISERSGTDTQYF.